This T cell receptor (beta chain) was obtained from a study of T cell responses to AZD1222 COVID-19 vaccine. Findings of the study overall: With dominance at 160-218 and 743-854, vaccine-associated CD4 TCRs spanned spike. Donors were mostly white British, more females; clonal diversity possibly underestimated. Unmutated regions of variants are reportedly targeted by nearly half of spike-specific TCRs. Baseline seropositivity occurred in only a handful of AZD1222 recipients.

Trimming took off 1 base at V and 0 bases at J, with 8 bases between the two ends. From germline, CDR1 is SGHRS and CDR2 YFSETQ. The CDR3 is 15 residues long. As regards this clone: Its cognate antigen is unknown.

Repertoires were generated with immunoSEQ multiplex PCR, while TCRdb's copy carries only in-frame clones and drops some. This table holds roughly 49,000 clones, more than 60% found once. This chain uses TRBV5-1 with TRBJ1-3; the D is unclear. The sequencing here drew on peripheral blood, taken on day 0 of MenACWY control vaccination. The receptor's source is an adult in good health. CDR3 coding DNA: TGCGCCAGCAGCTTGACCACCAGCTCTGGAAACACCATATATTTT. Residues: CASSLTTSSGNTIYF.